This T cell receptor (beta chain) comes out of a study of T cells in localized non-small cell lung cancer. This clone was detected only a few times. Its specificity is not known. The CDR3 spans 13 residues. V lost 6 bases and J 5 bases, leaving 13 bases between the germline ends. Germline values: CDR1 SGHTA, CDR2 FQGNSA. The study, taken as a whole, reports: The study detected a median around 50 of the top 100 tumor clones in adjacent lung. The greatest T cell clonality was found in uninvolved adjacent lung (higher than in tumor).

Sequencing used immunoSEQ multiplex PCR; TCRdb keeps in-frame clones, though not all of them. The sample yields 50,000 or so clones, 80% seen once. The source material was PBMCs, sampled before any cancer treatment. This sequence joins TRBV7-2 and TRBJ2-5; D unresolved. This clonotype was sampled from a woman aged 40-69 years with stage II lung adenocarcinoma. CDR3: CASSLGPGETQYF. The CDR3 bases are TGTGCCAGCAGTCTAGGACCCGGGGAGACCCAGTACTTC.